This passage covers 4 T cell receptor beta chains from one sample sequenced in a study of blood T cell repertoires in COVID-19. Assay: immunoSEQ multiplex PCR; the TCRdb copy retains only in-frame clones and omits some. The table has over 100,000 clones, around four fifths seen once. Sequencing was performed on peripheral blood. The receptors stem from a woman aged 55-70 years with acute or convalescent COVID-19.

The chain combines TRBV20-1 with TRBJ2-3; 8 bases agree with TRBD2. The CDR3 contains 16 residues. Germline CDR1 DFQATT, CDR2 SNEGSKA (reference sequence). Trimming at V came to 3 bases and at J to 0 bases, leaving 8 bases not matched to a gene. CDR3 in amino acids: CSASALAGTSTDTQYF. The CDR3 DNA sequence: TGCAGTGCTAGTGCCCTAGCGGGTACAAGCACAGATACGCAGTATTTT.

This clone was seen only once. V usage is TRBV28 and J usage is TRBJ1-5; TRBD1 matches at 7 bases. Trimming cost V 4 bases and J 1 base; bases outside gene matches: 7. The CDR3 runs 16 residues. The germline gives CDR1 MDHEN, CDR2 SYDVKM. For the CDR3, the DNA is TGTGCCAGCAGTTGGGACAGAGGGAGAAGCAATCAGCCCCAGCATTTT. It specifies CASSWDRGRSNQPQHF.

This chain uses TRBV6-1 with TRBJ1-3; D may be TRBD1 (6 bases). There are 14 residues in the CDR3. The germline V gene has CDR1 MNHNS and CDR2 SASEGT. V was shortened by 3 bases and J by 4 bases, with 10 bases between the two germline ends. This CDR3 is CASSDLDRGNTIYF. The CDR3 DNA sequence: TGTGCCAGCAGTGATCTGGACAGAGGAAACACCATATATTTT.

A single count supports this clone. CDR3 sequence: CASSLQGYGYTF. The CDR3 nucleotides read TGTGCCAGCAGTTTACAGGGATATGGCTACACCTTC. This chain links TRBV12-3 or TRBV12-4 with TRBJ1-2, with D possibly TRBD1 on 5 matching bases. V lost 2 bases and J lost 5, with 6 bases in between. The CDR3 runs 12 residues.